The 26 T cell receptor beta chains listed next were all sequenced from one sample in a study of T-cell memory formation after mild COVID-19. TCRdb processed the 5' RACE reads anew with MiXCR; each CDR3 protein has one entry. The sample lists under 700,000 distinct CDR3 sequences, over 20% occurring once. The sample taken for sequencing was PBMCs or a T cell subset sorted from them (not recorded which). The receptors originated from an adult woman who had mild COVID-19 (a few samples of this study predate the infection). Cell type and time point are not known.

This clonotype was detected a few times. The V call is TRBV4-3, the J call TRBJ2-7; D unclear. Germline V gives CDR1 LGHNA, CDR2 YSLEER. V dropped 0 bases and J dropped 2 bases, with 11 bases sitting between them. The CDR3 has 15 residues. This CDR3 reads CASSQEKSLTYEQYF. The CDR3 bases are TGCGCCAGCAGCCAAGAAAAGTCACTCACCTACGAGCAGTACTTC.

The rearrangement uses TRBV3-1 and TRBJ2-4; the D gene could be TRBD1 or TRBD2 (6 bases each). Germline V gene sequence: CDR1 LGHDT, CDR2 YNNKEL (reference sequence). V lost 1 base and J 7 bases, leaving 17 bases between the germline ends. CDR3 size: 16 residues. CDR3 in amino acids: CASSQGSGALGNIQYF. In DNA form, the CDR3 reads TGTGCCAGCAGCCAAGGGTCGGGGGCGCTCGGTAACATTCAGTACTTC.

A few counts support this clonotype. The gene calls are TRBV7-2 and TRBJ2-3; 10 bases line up with TRBD2. Germline V lookup: CDR1 SGHTA, CDR2 FQGNSA. The CDR3 totals 15 residues. V trimming: 5 bases; J trimming: 14 bases; junction bases outside the gene matches: 16. The CDR3 is CASSARLASGGEWYF. The CDR3 bases are TGTGCCAGCAGCGCCCGGCTGGCTAGCGGGGGCGAGTGGTATTTT.

This clonotype was counted many times. This chain links TRBV20-1 with TRBJ2-1; the D gene is possibly TRBD1 (5 bases). CDR1 is DFQATT and CDR2 is SNEGSKA in the germline V gene (reference sequence). Trimming removed 0 bases at V and 9 bases at J, with 12 bases between. CDR3 size: 13 residues. CDR3 coding DNA: TGCAGTGCTAGAGATACAGGTGTCTCTGAGCAGTTCTTC. As protein: CSARDTGVSEQFF.

The chain joins TRBV20-1 to TRBJ2-5; TRBD2 aligns across 8 bases. The CDR3 has 15 residues. Trimming cost V 6 bases and J 1 base; bases outside gene matches: 10. Germline V gives CDR1 DFQATT, CDR2 SNEGSKA (reference sequence). CDR3 loop: CSARASGSFQETQYF. The CDR3 nucleotides are TGCAGTGCACGGGCTAGCGGGTCCTTCCAAGAGACCCAGTACTTC.

This chain links TRBV7-9 with TRBJ2-5, with no clear D. The CDR3 extends over 14 amino acids. V was trimmed by 5 bases and J by 1 base, leaving 11 bases between them. The germline V gene encodes CDR1 SEHNR and CDR2 FQNEAQ (reference sequence). The CDR3 reads CASSPRHLQETQYF. In nucleotides, the CDR3 is TGTGCCAGCAGCCCACGACACCTCCAAGAGACCCAGTACTTC.

V and J are TRBV29-1 and TRBJ2-6; D not certain. V was shortened by 3 bases and J by 9 bases, with 15 bases between the two germline ends. Per the germline V gene, CDR1 is SQVTM and CDR2 is ANQGSEA. The CDR3 covers 14 residues. Here the CDR3 reads CSVEGSLLGNVLTF. The CDR3 DNA sequence: TGCAGCGTTGAGGGGTCCCTCTTAGGCAACGTCCTGACTTTC.

The V and J genes are TRBV7-2 and TRBJ2-1; D possibly corresponds to TRBD1 (5 bases). With 1 base removed from V and 4 bases from J, the gap between germline ends came to 14 bases. Germline V gives CDR1 SGHTA, CDR2 FQGNSA. CDR3 size: 16 residues. CDR3 sequence: CASSLGRAGRYNEQFF. The CDR3, as DNA: TGTGCCAGCAGCTTAGGTCGGGCAGGGCGGTACAATGAGCAGTTCTTC.

The chain links TRBV14 to TRBJ1-2, with 8 bases identical to TRBD1. Germline CDR1 SGHDN, CDR2 FVKESK. V shed 6 bases and J 5 bases; nucleotides not matched to a gene: 2. The CDR3 sequence is 12 residues long. CDR3 residues: CASRHRGYGYTF. The CDR3 coding sequence is TGTGCCAGCAGACACAGGGGGTATGGCTACACCTTC. Complete variable domain (other parts from reference TRBV14 and TRBJ1-2): EAGVTQFPSHSVIEKGQTVTLRCDPISGHDNLYWYRRVMGKEIKFLLHFVKESKQDESGMPNNRFLAERTGGTYSTLKVQPAELEDSGVYFCASRHRGYGYTFGSGTRLTVV.

V is TRBV4-2 and J is TRBJ1-4; 8 bases line up with TRBD1. The germline V gene has CDR1 LGHNA and CDR2 YNFKEQ. With V trimmed by 1 base and J by 6 bases, 4 bases remained unmatched. The CDR3 totals 15 residues. CDR3 amino acids: CASSQAGQAHEKLFF. CDR3 DNA: TGTGCCAGCAGCCAAGCGGGACAGGCTCATGAAAAACTGTTTTTT.

In this sample, this clonotype turned up a few times. The chain links TRBV11-2 to TRBJ1-1; a possible D gene is TRBD1 (6 bases). This CDR3 region has 14 residues. Between the trimmed V and J ends, which lost 2 bases and 5 bases, there was a span of 12 bases. CDR1 SGHAT and CDR2 FQNNGV come from the germline V gene. CDR3 in amino acids: CASSLFGQRTEAFF. In DNA, the CDR3 is TGTGCCAGCAGCTTATTTGGACAGCGGACTGAAGCTTTCTTT.

This clonotype was seen a handful of times. The V gene is TRBV7-8, the J gene TRBJ2-3; 11 bases match TRBD2. The ends lost 5 bases at V and 1 base at J; junction bases unmatched: 11. The CDR3 covers 18 residues. Germline V lookup: CDR1 SGHVS, CDR2 FQNEAQ. The CDR3: CASSPRLAGGKGTDTQYF. DNA of the CDR3: TGTGCCAGCAGCCCCCGGCTAGCGGGAGGAAAAGGCACAGATACGCAGTATTTT.

The chain carries TRBV3-1 and TRBJ2-7; a weak D match, TRBD1 (5 bases). V was shortened by 4 bases and J by 2 bases, with 12 bases between the two germline ends. CDR1 is LGHDT, CDR2 YNNKEL, per germline (reference sequence). This CDR3 comprises 14 residues. Written as DNA, the CDR3 is TGTGCCAGCAGCCCAGGGCAGCCAACCTACGAGCAGTACTTC. It yields the protein CASSPGQPTYEQYF.

This clonotype was seen a single time. The chain is built from TRBV12-3 or TRBV12-4 and TRBJ2-3; TRBD1 might be the D (6 bases). V lost 6 bases and J lost 5, with 9 bases in between. This CDR3 is 12 amino acids long. The CDR3 here is CASSIRGDTQYF. The DNA for the CDR3 is TGTGCCAGCAGCATCAGGGGAGATACGCAGTATTTT.

The genes are TRBV27 and TRBJ1-2, with 10 bases that match TRBD1. V shed 6 bases and J 6 bases; nucleotides not matched to a gene: 10. The CDR3 extends over 15 amino acids. Germline V lookup: CDR1 MNHEY, CDR2 SMNVEV (reference sequence). In DNA, the CDR3 is TGTGCCAGCAGATCGGACAGGGGGGTGGCTGATGGCTACACCTTC. It yields the protein CASRSDRGVADGYTF.

The chain recombines TRBV3-1 with TRBJ2-7; TRBD1 might be the D (5 bases). Per germline, CDR1 LGHDT and CDR2 YNNKEL (reference sequence). Trimming removed 5 bases at V and 2 bases at J, with 10 bases between. This CDR3 comprises 13 residues. CDR3 in amino acids: CASSTGHPYEQYF. For the CDR3, the DNA is TGTGCCAGCAGCACAGGACACCCCTACGAGCAGTACTTC.

The J gene is TRBJ2-7, the V gene TRBV18, with a possible D match to TRBD1 (6 bases). V shed 3 bases and J shed 6 bases, with 21 bases lying between them. Germline CDR1 KGHSH, CDR2 LQKENI. This CDR3 region has 16 residues. This CDR3 reads CASSPILTGQSGEQYF. The DNA of the CDR3 is TGTGCCAGCTCACCCATTCTTACCGGACAGTCGGGCGAGCAGTACTTC.

This clonotype occurred many times. The CDR3 loop reads CASRAGTNTEAFF. The CDR3 DNA sequence: TGTGCCAGCAGGGCCGGGACTAACACTGAAGCTTTCTTT. The genes are TRBV7-9 and TRBJ1-1; a possible D gene is TRBD1 (5 bases). The CDR3 spans 13 residues. CDR1 SEHNR and CDR2 FQNEAQ come from the germline V gene (reference sequence). Trimming pared 6 bases from V and 2 bases from J, leaving 10 bases between. Full variable domain (rest looked up from reference TRBV7-9 and TRBJ1-1): DTGVSQNPRHKITKRGQNVTFRCDPISEHNRLYWYRQTLGQGPEFLTYFQNEAQLEKSRLLSDRFSAERPKGSFSTLEIQRTEQGDSAMYLCASRAGTNTEAFFGQGTRLTVV.

This clonotype was seen only a few times. This chain connects TRBV5-1 to TRBJ2-3; TRBD2 agrees at 10 bases. The germline V gene encodes CDR1 SGHRS and CDR2 YFSETQ. The ends lost 4 bases at V and 4 bases at J; junction bases unmatched: 12. This CDR3 comprises 17 residues. The CDR3 region is CASSQRIAGGSSDTQYF. In DNA form, the CDR3 reads TGCGCCAGCAGCCAGCGAATAGCGGGGGGTTCATCAGATACGCAGTATTTT.

The rearrangement links TRBV10-3 to TRBJ2-5; D may be TRBD1 or TRBD2 (5 bases each). CDR3 length: 14 residues. Trimming cost V 2 bases and J 2 bases, with 9 bases left between them. Per germline, CDR1 ENHRY and CDR2 SYGVKD. CDR3 sequence reads: CAISERGAQETQYF. Written as DNA, the CDR3 is TGTGCCATCAGTGAGAGAGGGGCTCAAGAGACCCAGTACTTC.

CDR3 region: CASSYGTGADTQYF. CDR3 sequence (DNA): TGTGCCAGCAGCTATGGGACAGGGGCAGATACGCAGTATTTT. V gene TRBV12-3 or TRBV12-4 combines with J gene TRBJ2-3, with 10 bases lining up with TRBD1. Unmatched junction bases numbered 4, after V lost 6 bases and J lost 4 bases. This CDR3 contains 14 residues.

This clonotype was seen at least ten times. The chain combines TRBV5-6 with TRBJ2-1; TRBD2 agrees at 16 bases. V shed 4 bases, J shed 9 bases, and the junction held 7 bases outside the gene matches. Germline CDR1 and CDR2: SGHDT and YYEEEE. The CDR3 totals 16 residues. For the CDR3, the DNA is TGTGCCAGCAGCCCGGGACTAGCGGGAGGGCAGGGTGAGCAGTTCTTC. Translation: CASSPGLAGGQGEQFF.

This clonotype appeared many times. The chain employs TRBV3-1 and TRBJ2-3; D remains ambiguous. Trimming stripped 1 base from V and 2 bases from J, with 13 bases between. The length of the CDR3 is 16 residues. In germline, CDR1 is LGHDT, CDR2 YNNKEL (reference sequence). The CDR3 loop reads CASSQAKGTTTDTQYF. CDR3 bases: TGTGCCAGCAGCCAAGCCAAGGGAACCACCACAGATACGCAGTATTTT.

In this sample, this clonotype turned up many times. The gene calls are TRBV7-9 and TRBJ1-2; D unclear. The CDR3 is made up of 11 amino acids. Per the germline V gene, CDR1 is SEHNR and CDR2 is FQNEAQ (reference sequence). V shed 1 base and J shed 3 bases, with 0 bases lying between them. The CDR3 DNA is TGTGCCAGCAGCTTAGACTATGGCTACACCTTC. It yields the protein CASSLDYGYTF.

This clonotype was counted ten times or more. The chain recombines TRBV5-1 with TRBJ1-5, with D unresolved. The CDR3 is 15 amino acids. V lost 4 bases, J lost 0 bases, and 11 bases lay in between. Germline-derived CDR1 and CDR2 are SGHRS and YFSETQ. The CDR3 region has the DNA TGCGCCAGCAGCCCCGACGCTTATAGCAATCAGCCCCAGCATTTT. It is translated as CASSPDAYSNQPQHF. Supplemented by reference TRBV5-1 and TRBJ1-5, the full variable domain reads KAGVTQTPRYLIKTRGQQVTLSCSPISGHRSVSWYQQTPGQGLQFLFEYFSETQRNKGNFPGRFSGRQFSNSRSEMNVSTLELGDSALYLCASSPDAYSNQPQHFGDGTRLSIL.

There are a few counts of this clonotype. The chain uses TRBV20-1 and TRBJ2-1, with 11 nucleotides matching TRBD2. CDR3 size: 17 residues. Trimming took 6 bases from V and 3 from J; bases not matched to a gene: 13. Germline CDR1 reads DFQATT; CDR2 reads SNEGSKA (reference sequence). CDR3 bases: TGCAGTGCCCGGAGATTGTCGGGACTAGCGGACTACAATGAGCAGTTCTTC. Protein sequence: CSARRLSGLADYNEQFF.